This T cell receptor (beta chain) was captured in a study of cytomegalovirus exposure and HLA in healthy donors. Primers for the PCR totalled 60 Vbeta and 13 Jbeta. Assay: immunoSEQ multiplex PCR; the TCRdb copy retains only in-frame clones and omits some. The table lists about 180,000 clones, less than 90% of them singletons. CDR1 is SGHTA and CDR2 is FQGNSA in the germline V gene. V was shortened by 3 bases and J by 8 bases, with 10 bases between the two germline ends. This CDR3 is built from 13 residues. The receptor's source is a man in his thirties or forties in good health and CMV-seronegative. The specimen sequenced was PBMCs. The chain combines TRBV7-2 with TRBJ1-4, with D maybe TRBD1 (6 bases). CDR3: CASSFRGQEKLFF. The CDR3, as DNA: TGTGCCAGCAGCTTTCGTGGACAGGAAAAACTGTTTTTT.